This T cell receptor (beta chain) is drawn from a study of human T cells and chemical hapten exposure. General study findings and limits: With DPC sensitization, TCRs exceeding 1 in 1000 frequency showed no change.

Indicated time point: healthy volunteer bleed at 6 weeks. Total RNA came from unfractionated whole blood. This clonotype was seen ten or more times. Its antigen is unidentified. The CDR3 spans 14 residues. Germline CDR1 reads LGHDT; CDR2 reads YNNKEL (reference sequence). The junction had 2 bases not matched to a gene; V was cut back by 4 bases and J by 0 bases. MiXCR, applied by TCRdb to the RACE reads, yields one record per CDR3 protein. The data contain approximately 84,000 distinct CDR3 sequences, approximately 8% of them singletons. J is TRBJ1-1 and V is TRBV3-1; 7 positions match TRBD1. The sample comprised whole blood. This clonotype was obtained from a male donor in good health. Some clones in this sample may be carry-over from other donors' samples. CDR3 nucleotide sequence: TGTGCCAGCAGCCTGGGACAGATGAACACTGAAGCTTTCTTT. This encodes CASSLGQMNTEAFF.